This T cell receptor (beta chain) was profiled in a study of TIL therapy for anti-PD-1-resistant metastatic lung cancer listed by TCRdb under 2021. About the investigation overall: Tumors were harvested prior to any PD-1/PD-L1 blockade, after which nivolumab was administered to patients, and lymphodepletion, expanded TIL infusion and IL-2 were given to patients who progressed. Across the cohort, whole-exome sequencing showed a median non-synonymous tumor mutation burden of approximately 1.5 mutations per megabase. Enrolled patients had a median age of around 58 years (range roughly 38-75) and a median tumor PD-L1 proportion score of less than 7%. Tumor and peripheral blood T cell receptor beta sequencing was used to track clonotypes across tumor, expanded TIL product and serial blood samples. Most of the cohort had lung adenocarcinoma, including a few EGFR-mutant tumors and two ALK-rearranged tumors, and half of the patients were either current or former smokers.

Study-wide findings and limitations: The study protocol defined all tumor marker inferences as exploratory. Clonotypes from the infused TIL partially replaced the baseline peripheral repertoire and then declined over months, and persistence showed no apparent association with response. The cohort was highly selected, with more treatment-naive, never-smoker and oncogene-addicted patients than typical, limiting generalizability.

Remarks on this clone: No cognate antigen has been identified for it. No base-level quality is on record; no much larger clone is a single base apart.

TCR beta CDR3 regions were amplified from genomic DNA by bias-controlled multiplex PCR with the immunoSEQ v3 hsTCRB kit. An Illumina NextSeq 500 was used to sequence the TCR libraries, reaching around 1.8 million read pairs at survey level or roughly 4.5-6 million at deep level. As for the original processing: V, D and J genes were assigned, non-productive sequences were removed, and clonality was reported by immunoSEQ Analyzer software. To compare repertoires between infused TIL and blood, productive Simpson clonality was used along with the Morisita overlap index of productive TRB rearrangements. Absolute clonotype counts in blood were estimated as lymphocyte count times CD3+ fraction times the clone's productive frequency. Entries here come from immuneACCESS through TCRdb and include only in-frame sequences with V and J called. Some clones fail to appear in such tables; in the studies checked, an unresolved V gene covers under half of the shortfall, and the cause of the remainder is unknown. V and J calls and clone size are copied from that table; D and trimming were computed from the DNA. For this sample the table gives approximately 47,000 clones, of which around 85% were detected only once. The ten top clones hold 5% of the sample.

The sample's time point label is to be understood as: pre-treatment sample, taken before nivolumab and TIL therapy. Between late 2017 and early 2020, a dual-center phase I trial enrolled adults who had stage 4 NSCLC. Samples came from a single-arm, open-label phase I trial of tumor-infiltrating lymphocyte therapy with nivolumab in advanced non-small cell lung cancer. Blood mononuclear cells from EDTA tubes were separated on a Ficoll gradient and snap-frozen as pellets, and DNA was extracted from the cells using a Qiagen mini-prep kit. V loses 1 base of germline sequence and J loses 1 base, and the interval between the two ends is 8 bases. The CDR3 runs 15 residues from the cysteine to the phenylalanine. Only the CDR3 region is kept as DNA, spanning 45 bases read in frame from base 1. According to the germline V gene, CDR1 reads MNHEY and CDR2 reads SVGEGT.

This chain is built from TRBV6-2 or TRBV6-3 and TRBJ2-1, with TRBD2 as a weak D call on 6 bases. This sample comprised blood, obtained at baseline. This clonotype was sampled from a person aged 25 to 85 with non-small cell lung cancer. The CDR3 region: CASSYWAGSYNEQFF. In nucleotide form, the sequence is TGTGCCAGCAGTTACTGGGCGGGATCCTACAATGAGCAGTTCTTC.